This T cell receptor gamma chain came from a study of fetal and pediatric gammadelta thymocytes (dated by TCRdb to between 2022 and 2023). For the wider study: Previously published data and newly generated, unpublished data were combined in the bulk gammadelta thymocyte repertoires, which were used to strengthen a single-cell study of gammadelta thymocyte development. Previously published data (refs 27,28) and unpublished data were combined in the bulk gammadelta thymocyte repertoires. To increase subject numbers and strengthen the CDR3 publicity analysis, bulk TCR repertoire data were added. In total, the bulk gammadelta thymocyte repertoire set covered roughly ten subjects, made up of 7 pediatric thymus donors and 3 fetal thymus donors.

Instrument on record: Illumina MiSeq. The study's own analysis went as follows. For publicity analysis, the Vgamma9Vdelta2 and nonVgamma9Vdelta2 bulk CDR3 files were merged for each subject into one combined repertoire per subject. Using base R and dplyr, CDR3 publicity was scored on a scale from 0 to 19 by checking each amino acid sequence across 9 single-cell datasets and around ten bulk repertoires. TCRdb reran clone calling on the public reads with CATT; rows sharing one DNA sequence were then combined. TCRdb, rather than the study authors, made the V and J calls. Across this sample there are about 160 gamma-chain clones, with more than 0.95% seen only once. The ten largest make up around 50% of the sample. Fetal thymuses came from elective pregnancy terminations at 14 to 22 weeks estimated gestational age, performed for socio-psychological reasons in Singapore. All fetuses were assessed as structurally normal by ultrasound before termination and by gross morphological examination after termination. Staining of thymocytes was performed with Zombie NIR viability dye and with antibodies against CD3 (UCHT1), TCRgammadelta (11F2), TCRVgamma9 (IMMU360) and TCRVdelta2 (IMMU389). Bulk TRD and TRG CDR3 repertoires were produced separately from sorted Vgamma9Vdelta2 and nonVgamma9Vdelta2 gammadelta thymocytes taken from human fetal and pediatric thymuses. Thymic cell suspensions were prepared from fetal and post-natal thymuses as described previously. NonVgamma9Vdelta2 thymocytes were sorted as CD3+ gammadeltaTCR+ cells lacking the Vgamma9+Vdelta2+ phenotype. Cell sorting was done on a FACS Aria III cell sorter (BD Biosciences).

For CDR1 and CDR2, the germline V gene lists EGSTGY and YDSYTSSV. Its CDR3 holds 11 amino acids, cysteine through phenylalanine. Only the CDR3 part of the read is kept: 33 bases, read in frame from the first base. Trimming accounts for 2 bases at V and 7 bases at J, while the number of junction bases matched to no gene is 2. This clone registers as large (0.1 to 1%) within its sample. It lacks a known antigen. No much larger clonotype is one base removed from it; base qualities were not supplied. General findings and caveats noted by the study authors: Compared with post-natal repertoires, fetal gammadelta thymocyte repertoires were previously reported to be enriched for TRDV2, TRGV8 and TRGV9 usage, low N additions and public CDR3s.

Recombination joined TRGV4 with TRGJ1 or TRGJ2. The receptor comes from a human fetus. Sequenced sample: non-Vgamma9Vdelta2 gamma-delta T cells from the thymus. According to the study, the label for this sample's cell subset or site signals: CD3+gammadeltaTCR+ thymocytes not co-expressing Vgamma9 and Vdelta2. Here the CDR3 is given as CATWDEYKKLF. The sequenced DNA is TGTGCCACCTGGGATGAATATAAGAAACTCTTT.